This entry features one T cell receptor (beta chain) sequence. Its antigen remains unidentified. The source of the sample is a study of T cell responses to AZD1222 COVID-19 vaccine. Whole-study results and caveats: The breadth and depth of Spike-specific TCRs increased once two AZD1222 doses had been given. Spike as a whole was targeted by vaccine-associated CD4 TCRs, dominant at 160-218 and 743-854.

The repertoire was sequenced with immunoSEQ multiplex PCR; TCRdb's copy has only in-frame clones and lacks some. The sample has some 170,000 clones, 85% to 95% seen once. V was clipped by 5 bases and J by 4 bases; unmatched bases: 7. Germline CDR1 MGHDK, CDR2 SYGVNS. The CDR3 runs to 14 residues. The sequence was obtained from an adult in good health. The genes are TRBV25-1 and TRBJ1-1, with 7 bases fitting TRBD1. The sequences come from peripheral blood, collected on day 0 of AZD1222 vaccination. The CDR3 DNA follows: TGTGCCAGCAGTACCTCAGGGGGAGTCACTGAAGCTTTCTTT. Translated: CASSTSGGVTEAFF.